This T cell receptor beta chain was identified in a study of shared clonotypes between healthy human individuals. Trimming took 5 bases from V and 6 from J, leaving 28 bases between them. CDR3 length: 19 amino acids. CDR1 is SGHTA, CDR2 FQGTGA, per germline. Points on this clone: Its antigen is undetermined.

Deep-level assay runs were performed. The authors distributed each subset's genomic DNA evenly over several immunoSEQ plates. Sequenced by immunoSEQ multiplex PCR; TCRdb stores in-frame clones only, minus some. The sample records more than 2 million clones, under 97% being singletons. General study results and limits: When naive CD4 clonotypes were compared across a handful of donors, about 4.8% were shared. Among donors, the sharing of clonotypes was expected to be influenced by sequencing depth.

This TCR was recovered from a man in his late teens or twenties in good health. The chain combines TRBV7-3 with TRBJ2-2, with D tentatively TRBD1 or TRBD2 (5 bases each). What was sequenced was naive CD4+ T cells sorted from blood. Subset given: CD45RA+ positively selected. CDR3 DNA: TGTGCCAGCAGCCGCCTGGGGACCGACTATAGGGTAGAGCCCGGGGAGCTGTTTTTT. Translated: CASSRLGTDYRVEPGELFF.